This T cell receptor (beta chain) was captured by sequencing in a study of cytomegalovirus exposure and HLA in healthy donors. Across the study: Earlier, approximately 110 million unique TCR beta sequences were recovered from approximately 200 million T cells by an analysis.

Vbeta (60) and Jbeta (13) primers were used in the PCR. TCRdb's copy holds only in-frame clones and misses some; the assay was immunoSEQ multiplex PCR. The sample contains roughly 170,000 clones, almost 85% of which appear only once. Between the trimmed V and J ends, which lost 5 bases and 4 bases, there was a span of 15 bases. The CDR3 is 14 residues long. Germline V lookup: CDR1 SGHAT, CDR2 FQNNGV. Concerning this clone itself: Antigen: not known.

Whole-study results and caveats: TCR beta sequences reportedly predicted the HLA-A and HLA-B alleles of most subjects accurately. Follow-up analysis seemed to connect common viral pathogens with several of the most significant clusters identified. An observed cluster of highly shared sequence variants was recorded as a likely sequencing artifact.

This TCR came from a girl between 10 and 17 years old in good health and CMV-seropositive. V gene TRBV11-2 combines with J gene TRBJ2-7, with D perhaps matching TRBD1 (5 bases). The material sequenced was PBMCs. CDR3 sequence: CASSRTSGKYEQYF. CDR3 nucleotides: TGTGCCAGCAGCCGTACCTCAGGGAAATACGAGCAGTACTTC.